The 10 T cell receptor beta chains given below trace back to one sample, sequenced in a study of blood T cell repertoires in COVID-19. Generated by immunoSEQ multiplex PCR, the TCRdb table keeps only in-frame clones and is missing some. The sample lists over 300,000 clones, around 89% occurring once. The sequencing sample was made of peripheral blood. All receptors derive from a young man with active or convalescent COVID-19.

The gene calls are TRBV19 and TRBJ2-7, with TRBD2 identical over 7 bases. With V trimmed by 9 bases and J by 9 bases, 14 bases remained unmatched. Germline CDR1 reads LNHDA; CDR2 reads SQIVND (reference sequence). The CDR3 spans 13 residues. The DNA of the CDR3 is TGTGCCAGCAGCGTGACTAGCACCACCGGGCAGTACTTC. This encodes CASSVTSTTGQYF. The full variable domain, its missing parts supplied by reference TRBV19 and TRBJ2-7, is DGGITQSPKYLFRKEGQNVTLSCEQNLNHDAMYWYRQDPGQGLRLIYYSQIVNDFQKGDIAEGYSVSREKKESFPLTVTSAQKNPTAFYLCASSVTSTTGQYFGPGTRLTVT.

This chain uses TRBV24-1 with TRBJ2-1; D perhaps matches TRBD2 (5 bases). Germline CDR1 and CDR2: KGHDR and SFDVKD. This CDR3 is built from 13 residues. V dropped 9 bases and J dropped 5 bases, with 13 bases sitting between them. CDR3 in DNA: TGTGCCACCCAGACTAACTACAACAATGAGCAGTTCTTC. Amino acids: CATQTNYNNEQFF.

V gene TRBV11-2 combines with J gene TRBJ2-7; 10 positions agree with TRBD2. From germline, CDR1 is SGHAT and CDR2 FQNNGV. This CDR3 has 15 amino acids. V lost 5 bases to trimming and J lost 7 bases; unmatched junction nucleotides: 11. For the CDR3, the DNA is TGTGCCAGCAGCCCCGCTAGCGGGAGCTATAGAGAGCAGTACTTC. Its translation is CASSPASGSYREQYF.

The chain combines TRBV28 with TRBJ1-2; TRBD1 aligns across 7 bases. Germline V gene sequence: CDR1 MDHEN, CDR2 SYDVKM. Unmatched junction bases numbered 11, after V lost 2 bases and J lost 8 bases. The CDR3 is 15 amino acids. In DNA, the CDR3 is TGTGCCAGCAGTTTAGGGTCCGGCAGGGGGTTGGGCTACACCTTC. It yields the protein CASSLGSGRGLGYTF.

This clone was found a few times. Other nucleotide sequences from this sample produce the same CDR3. The J gene is TRBJ1-1, the V gene TRBV11-3; no reliable D call. The germline V gene has CDR1 SGHNT and CDR2 YENEEA. V lost 1 base and J 4 bases, leaving 7 bases between the germline ends. The length of the CDR3 is 13 residues. The CDR3: CASSLGLATEAFF. The DNA of the CDR3 is TGTGCCAGCAGCTTAGGGCTAGCCACTGAAGCTTTCTTT. The full variable domain, its missing parts supplied by reference TRBV11-3 and TRBJ1-1, is EAGVVQSPRYKIIEKKQPVAFWCNPISGHNTLYWYLQNLGQGPELLIRYENEEAVDDSQLPKDRFSAERLKGVDSTLKIQPAELGDSAVYLCASSLGLATEAFFGQGTRLTVV.

The J gene is TRBJ1-5, the V gene TRBV7-9; 8 bases agree with TRBD1. CDR1 is SEHNR, CDR2 FQNEAQ, per germline (reference sequence). V lost 5 bases to trimming and J lost 5 bases; unmatched junction nucleotides: 14. The CDR3 is 17 amino acids. Here the CDR3 reads CASSAHLGQGVDQPQHF. The CDR3 region has the DNA TGTGCCAGCAGCGCCCACCTCGGACAGGGCGTCGATCAGCCCCAGCATTTT.

The CDR3 sequence: CASSLGTSGTDTQYF. DNA of the CDR3: TGCGCCAGCAGCCTCGGGACTAGCGGGACCGATACGCAGTATTTT. The V call is TRBV4-3, the J call TRBJ2-3, with 13 bases aligning to TRBD2. This CDR3 region has 15 residues. Germline CDR1 reads LGHNA; CDR2 reads YSLEER. V shed 4 bases and J 6 bases; nucleotides not matched to a gene: 4.

The chain has TRBV7-2 and TRBJ1-2, with 9 bases fitting TRBD1. J was trimmed by 5 bases and V by 5 bases; bases with no gene match: 12. This CDR3 spans 16 amino acids. The germline V gene encodes CDR1 SGHTA and CDR2 FQGNSA. The CDR3 DNA reads TGTGCCAGCAGCCCACAGGGGGCAGGGTGGCGATATGGCTACACCTTC. Translated: CASSPQGAGWRYGYTF.

V is TRBV5-1 and J is TRBJ1-1, with TRBD1 as a possible D gene (5 bases). Trimming took off 4 bases at V and 4 bases at J, with 17 bases between the two ends. The CDR3 sequence is 15 residues long. Germline values: CDR1 SGHRS, CDR2 YFSETQ. In DNA, the CDR3 is TGCGCCAGCAGCCCCGAGGCGGGGCTCGCCACTGAAGCTTTCTTT. Protein product: CASSPEAGLATEAFF.

This clone occurred once. The chain uses TRBV7-3 and TRBJ1-2; D is perhaps TRBD1 (6 bases). This CDR3 is 16 amino acids long. V was cut by 2 bases and J by 7 bases, with 20 bases left in between. Germline CDR1 is SGHTA and CDR2 is FQGTGA. CDR3: CASSLVGGTIPSGYTF. CDR3 DNA: TGTGCCAGCAGCTTAGTAGGTGGGACAATCCCGTCTGGCTACACCTTC.